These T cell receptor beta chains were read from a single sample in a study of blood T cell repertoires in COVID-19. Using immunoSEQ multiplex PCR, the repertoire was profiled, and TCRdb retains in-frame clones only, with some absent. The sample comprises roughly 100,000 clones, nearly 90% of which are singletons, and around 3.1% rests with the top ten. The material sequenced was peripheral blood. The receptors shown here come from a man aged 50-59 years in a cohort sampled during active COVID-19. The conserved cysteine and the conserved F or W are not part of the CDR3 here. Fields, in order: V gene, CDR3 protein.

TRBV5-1	ASSRTGENSPLH
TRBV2	ASSEATGAVAEAF
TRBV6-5	ASSYTTSGSYEQY
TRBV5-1	ASSSGGARGETQY
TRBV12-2	ASRLRGPYNEQF
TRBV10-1	ASSDCASVLNTGELF
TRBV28	ASSFSMGGGETQY
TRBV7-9	ASSLRSDNSPLH
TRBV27	ASASVAGGKKF
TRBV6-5	ASSYNPGQSNYGYT
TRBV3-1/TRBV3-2	ASSQASGGSNSPLH
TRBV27	ASSPSSGGASGANVLT
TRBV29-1	SVDPRGSEAF
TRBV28	ASTLGQLNTGELF
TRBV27	ASSYYRQRRSGANVLT
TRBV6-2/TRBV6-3	ASSYDSGGETQY
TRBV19	ASSTIDRAGQPQH
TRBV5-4	ASSLSAGELF
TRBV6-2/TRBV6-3	ASSTERALSSYNEQF
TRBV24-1	ATNVTASNQPQH
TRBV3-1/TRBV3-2	ASSHHARDPRAYGYT
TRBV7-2	ASSLVSSGGFNEQF
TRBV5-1	ASSLGTGTNYGYT
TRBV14	ASSQSEASGGRSYEQY
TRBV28	ASSPPGQGVNEQF
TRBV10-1	ATPRSGIWNQPQH
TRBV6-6	ASSPSPPGRAAGELF
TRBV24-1	ATSEPSGGGGETQY
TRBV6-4	ASSDSPGQGYGYT
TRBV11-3	ASSTDRAGAKNIQY
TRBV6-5	ASRPGGWSGELF
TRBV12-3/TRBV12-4	ASSLYRETEAF
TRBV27	ASRGPEGGRGYAEAF
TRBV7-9	ASSYPSGTGKIYEQY
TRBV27	ASSFDRGINLEQF
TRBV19	ASSFGQETQY
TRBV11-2	ASSTGQGSYNEQF
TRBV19	ASSIDSQDSALF
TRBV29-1	SVGSLGTGARYEQY
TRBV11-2	ASSLEVVSEQF
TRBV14	ASSHPSSGELF
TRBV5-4	ASSLVGGGNYGYT
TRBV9	ASSVGGTANQPQH
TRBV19	ASSIEGQYGYT
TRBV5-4	ASSLDSRDYEQY
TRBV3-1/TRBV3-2	ASSQTGTAAETQY
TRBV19	ASSTTGLPNYGYT
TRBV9	ASSVEAGGRETQY
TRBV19	ASSGPTGMNTEAF
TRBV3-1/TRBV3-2	ASSPADRGMTGELF
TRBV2	ASQGWTRTDTQY
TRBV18	ASSPRGQGPNEQF
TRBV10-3	AISEGRGSQSNIQY